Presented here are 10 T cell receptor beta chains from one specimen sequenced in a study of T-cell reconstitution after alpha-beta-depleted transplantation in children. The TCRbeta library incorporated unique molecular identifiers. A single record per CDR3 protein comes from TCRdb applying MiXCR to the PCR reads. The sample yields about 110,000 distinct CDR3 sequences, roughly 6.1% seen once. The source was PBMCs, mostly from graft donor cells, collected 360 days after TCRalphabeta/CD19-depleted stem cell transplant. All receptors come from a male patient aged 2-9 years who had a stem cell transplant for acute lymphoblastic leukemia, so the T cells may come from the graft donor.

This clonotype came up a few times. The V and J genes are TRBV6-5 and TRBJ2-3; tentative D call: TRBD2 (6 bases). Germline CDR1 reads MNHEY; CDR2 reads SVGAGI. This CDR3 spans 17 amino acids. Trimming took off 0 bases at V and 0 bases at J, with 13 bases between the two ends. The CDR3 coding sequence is TGTGCCAGCAGTTACTCGACATGGCGGGAAAGCACAGATACGCAGTATTTT. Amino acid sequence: CASSYSTWRESTDTQYF.

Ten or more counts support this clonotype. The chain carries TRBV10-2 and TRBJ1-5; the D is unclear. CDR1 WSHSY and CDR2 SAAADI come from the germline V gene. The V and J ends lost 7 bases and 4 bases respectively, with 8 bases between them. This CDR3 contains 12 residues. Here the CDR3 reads CASNVQNQPQHF. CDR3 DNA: TGCGCCAGCAATGTTCAGAATCAGCCCCAGCATTTT.

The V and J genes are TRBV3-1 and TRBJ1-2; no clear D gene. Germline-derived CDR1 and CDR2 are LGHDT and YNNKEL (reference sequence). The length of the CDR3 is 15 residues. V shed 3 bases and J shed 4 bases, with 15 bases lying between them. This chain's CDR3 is CASSQTERVPYGYTF. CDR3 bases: TGTGCCAGCAGCCAGACGGAGAGGGTGCCCTATGGCTACACCTTC.

CDR3 DNA: TGTGCCAGCAATCGCGTTGGGGCCTACGAGCAGTACTTC. Its protein product is CASNRVGAYEQYF. This chain links TRBV28 with TRBJ2-7; D unclear. The CDR3 covers 13 residues. V lost 7 bases and J lost 2, with 12 bases in between. Germline CDR1 MDHEN, CDR2 SYDVKM.

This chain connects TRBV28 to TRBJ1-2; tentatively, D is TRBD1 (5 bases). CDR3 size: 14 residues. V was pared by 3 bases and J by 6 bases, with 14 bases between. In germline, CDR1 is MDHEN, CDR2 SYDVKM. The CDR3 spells CASSLEGKGHGYTF. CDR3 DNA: TGTGCCAGCAGTTTGGAGGGGAAGGGTCATGGCTACACCTTC.

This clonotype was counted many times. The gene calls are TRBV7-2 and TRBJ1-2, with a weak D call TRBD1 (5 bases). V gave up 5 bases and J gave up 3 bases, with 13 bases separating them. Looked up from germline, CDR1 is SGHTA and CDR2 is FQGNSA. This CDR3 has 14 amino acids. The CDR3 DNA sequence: TGTGCCAGCAGCCCAGGGCCCGGGGACTATGGCTACACCTTC. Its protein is CASSPGPGDYGYTF. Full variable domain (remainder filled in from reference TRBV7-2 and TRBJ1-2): GAGVSQSPSNKVTEKGKDVELRCDPISGHTALYWYRQSLGQGLEFLIYFQGNSAPDKSGLPSDRFSAERTGGSVSTLTIQRTQQEDSAVYLCASSPGPGDYGYTFGSGTRLTVV.

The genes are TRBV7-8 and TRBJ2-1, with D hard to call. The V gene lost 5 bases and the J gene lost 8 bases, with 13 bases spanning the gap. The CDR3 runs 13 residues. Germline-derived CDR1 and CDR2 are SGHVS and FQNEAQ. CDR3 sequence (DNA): TGTGCCAGCAGCCCCGGAGAAAGTTATGAGCAGTTCTTC. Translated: CASSPGESYEQFF.

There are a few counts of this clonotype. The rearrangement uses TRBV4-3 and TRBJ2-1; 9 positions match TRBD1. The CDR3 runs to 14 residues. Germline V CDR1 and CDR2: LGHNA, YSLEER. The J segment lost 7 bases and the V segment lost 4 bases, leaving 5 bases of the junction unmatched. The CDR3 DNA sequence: TGCGCCAGCAGCCCCAGGACAGGGGTAAATGAGCAGTTCTTC. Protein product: CASSPRTGVNEQFF.

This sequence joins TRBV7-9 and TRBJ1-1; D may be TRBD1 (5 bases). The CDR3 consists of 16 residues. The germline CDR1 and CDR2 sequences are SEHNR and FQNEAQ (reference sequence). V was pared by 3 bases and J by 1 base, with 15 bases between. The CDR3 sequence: CASSFPPGTENTEAFF. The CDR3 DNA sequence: TGTGCCAGCAGCTTCCCCCCCGGGACGGAGAACACTGAAGCTTTCTTT. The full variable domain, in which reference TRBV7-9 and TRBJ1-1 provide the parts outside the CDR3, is DTGVSQNPRHKITKRGQNVTFRCDPISEHNRLYWYRQTLGQGPEFLTYFQNEAQLEKSRLLSDRFSAERPKGSFSTLEIQRTEQGDSAMYLCASSFPPGTENTEAFFGQGTRLTVV.

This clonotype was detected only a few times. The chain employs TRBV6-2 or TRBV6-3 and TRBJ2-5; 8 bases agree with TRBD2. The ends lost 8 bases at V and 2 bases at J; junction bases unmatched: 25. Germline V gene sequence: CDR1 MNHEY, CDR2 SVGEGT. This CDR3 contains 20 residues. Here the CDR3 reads CASDRRAANRGGNLQETQYF. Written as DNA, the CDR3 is TGTGCCAGCGACCGGCGAGCGGCCAACCGGGGGGGGAACTTACAAGAGACCCAGTACTTC.